This T cell receptor beta chain derives from a study of T cells in Graves' hyperthyroidism and ophthalmopathy. Background on the study: Before treatment of any kind, peripheral blood was taken at initial diagnosis. Overall study findings and caveats: Ophthalmopathy was predicted by the model a median of roughly 6.7 months ahead of onset. Among thyroid clonotypes expanded above 0.001, most also appeared in blood.

This clonotype came up a few times. What it recognizes is unknown. Stability of Graves' hyperthyroidism was defined as absent ophthalmopathy progression within 18 months. Researchers amplified the TCR beta CDR3 regions from RNA transcripts. With the HTBI primer set, the TCR CDR3 went through a first round of RT-PCR. A single record per CDR3 protein comes from TCRdb applying MiXCR to the multiplex PCR reads. The sample holds approximately 600,000 distinct CDR3 sequences, about a sixth seen once. The TCR was taken from a woman aged 30 to 39 with Graves' hyperthyroidism. The sample consisted of blood.

The DNA of the CDR3 is TGCAGCGTCCCAACCTACGGAAAGGGGACCTACGAGCAGTACTTC. Translation: CSVPTYGKGTYEQYF. The V and J genes are TRBV29-1 and TRBJ2-7; a possible D gene is TRBD1 (5 bases). The CDR3 is 15 residues long. Germline loops: CDR1 SQVTM, CDR2 ANQGSEA. Trimming stripped 6 bases from V and 2 bases from J, with 20 bases between.